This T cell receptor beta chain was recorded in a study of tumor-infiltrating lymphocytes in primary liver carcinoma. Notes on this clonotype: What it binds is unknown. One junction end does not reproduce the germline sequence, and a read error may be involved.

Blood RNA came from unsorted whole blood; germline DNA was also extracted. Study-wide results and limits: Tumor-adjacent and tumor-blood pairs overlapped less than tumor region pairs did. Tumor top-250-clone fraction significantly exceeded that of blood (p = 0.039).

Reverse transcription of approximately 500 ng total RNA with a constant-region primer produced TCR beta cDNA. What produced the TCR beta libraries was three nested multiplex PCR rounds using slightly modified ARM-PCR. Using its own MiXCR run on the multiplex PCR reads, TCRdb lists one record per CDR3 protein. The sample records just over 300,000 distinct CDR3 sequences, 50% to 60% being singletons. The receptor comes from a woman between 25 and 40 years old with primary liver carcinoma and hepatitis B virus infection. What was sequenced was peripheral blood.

The CDR3, as DNA: TGTACCAGCAGCCTCTCTAGGGTGGCCTACAATGAGCAGTTCTTC. It specifies CTSSLSRVAYNEQFF. This chain uses TRBV11-2 with TRBJ2-1; D gene ambiguous. The germline gives CDR1 SGHAT, CDR2 FQNNGV. This CDR3 region has 15 residues.